Below are 23 T cell receptor beta chains sequenced from a single sample in a study of blood T cells in healthy people across ages (dated by TCRdb to the mid-2010s). The library was produced with 5' RACE. A second PCR of about 6 to 11 cycles was run with a J-beta primer mix and a sample-barcoded 5' primer. TCRdb handled the public reads itself, with Q25 trimming in fastp and clone calling in MiXCR, and kept productive beta chains. Rows with a matching CDR3 protein are joined into one entry that keeps the most common DNA and genes. The table for this sample lists fewer than 2,000,000 distinct CDR3 sequences; about 39% of them were counted only once. The leading ten clones occupy about 21% of the sample. Sequencing was performed on blood. The receptors originated from a human donor in good health.

There are a few counts of this clonotype. V usage is TRBV24-1 and J usage is TRBJ1-5, with D possibly being TRBD1 (5 bases). The length of the CDR3 is 14 residues. Trimming left V 3 bases short and J 7 bases short, with 12 bases between. Per the germline V gene, CDR1 is KGHDR and CDR2 is SFDVKD. CDR3: CATSDPRRGQPQHF. In DNA, the CDR3 is TGTGCCACCAGTGATCCCAGAAGGGGACAGCCCCAGCATTTT.

The rearrangement joins TRBV15 to TRBJ2-6, with 9 bases lining up with TRBD1. The V gene end was trimmed by 4 bases and the J gene end by 0 bases; junction bases not matched to a gene: 7. CDR1 is LNHNV, CDR2 YYDKDF, per germline (reference sequence). This CDR3 has 18 residues. CDR3 bases: TGTGCCACCAGCAAAACAGGGGGCACAATCTCTGGGGCCAACGTCCTGACTTTC. This encodes CATSKTGGTISGANVLTF. The whole variable domain, remainder taken from reference TRBV15 and TRBJ2-6, is DAMVIQNPRYQVTQFGKPVTLSCSQTLNHNVMYWYQQKSSQAPKLLFHYYDKDFNNEADTPDNFQSRRPNTSFCFLDIRSPGLGDTAMYLCATSKTGGTISGANVLTFGAGSRLTVL.

V gene TRBV7-8 combines with J gene TRBJ1-1; D is unresolved. Germline V lookup: CDR1 SGHVS, CDR2 FQNEAQ. This CDR3 contains 13 residues. The V end was cut by 6 bases, the J end by 3 bases, with 11 bases between. The CDR3 loop is CASRTRIDTEAFF. The CDR3 bases are TGTGCCAGCAGGACCCGGATCGACACTGAAGCTTTCTTT.

In this sample, this clonotype turned up a few times. The chain couples TRBV7-8 to TRBJ1-4; D is uncertain. Trimming left V 5 bases short and J 6 bases short, with 13 bases between. Germline CDR1 is SGHVS and CDR2 is FQNEAQ. The CDR3 consists of 14 residues. CDR3 DNA sequence: TGTGCCAGCAGCCCATGGGCGGGAGATGAAAAACTGTTTTTT. Translating it yields CASSPWAGDEKLFF.

The chain uses TRBV20-1 and TRBJ2-5; D not resolved. CDR3 length: 12 amino acids. CDR1 and CDR2 from the germline V gene are DFQATT and SNEGSKA (reference sequence). With 5 bases removed from V and 5 bases from J, the gap between germline ends came to 12 bases. CDR3 in DNA: TGCAGTGCTGGCGTCGACTCCGAGACCCAGTACTTC. It encodes CSAGVDSETQYF.

With respect to this clonotype: The germline gene is not matched at one end of the junction; a read error may be the cause. This chain connects TRBV29-1 to TRBJ2-1, with D tentatively TRBD2 (5 bases). The CDR3 runs 11 residues. Germline V CDR1 and CDR2: SQVTM, ANQGSEA. The CDR3 DNA follows: TGCGGCGTCGGGGACTACAATGAGCAGTTCTTC. Translating it yields CGVGDYNEQFF.

This chain uses TRBV5-1 with TRBJ2-1; D is perhaps TRBD2 (5 bases). The CDR3 has 14 amino acids. V dropped 0 bases and J dropped 5 bases, with 9 bases sitting between them. The germline gives CDR1 SGHRS, CDR2 YFSETQ. Here the CDR3 reads CASSLDGRDNEQFF. The CDR3 DNA is TGCGCCAGCAGCTTGGATGGGAGAGACAATGAGCAGTTCTTC.

The V call is TRBV5-1, the J call TRBJ1-1, with D hard to call. Trimming removed 0 bases at V and 3 bases at J, with 9 bases between. Germline CDR1 and CDR2: SGHRS and YFSETQ. The CDR3 has 14 amino acids. Here the CDR3 DNA reads TGCGCCAGCAGCTTGGACGTGATGGACACTGAAGCTTTCTTT. Its protein is CASSLDVMDTEAFF.

There are a few counts of this clonotype. The V and J genes are TRBV7-9 and TRBJ2-4; a possible D gene is TRBD1 (5 bases). The CDR3 covers 12 residues. Trimming removed 2 bases at V and 13 bases at J, with 12 bases between. The germline V gene has CDR1 SEHNR and CDR2 FQNEAQ (reference sequence). The CDR3 DNA sequence: TGTGCCAGCAGCTTAATAGGGGCGAAACAGTACTTC. Translation gives CASSLIGAKQYF.

The CDR3 loop is CAISVGSSFPPGQFF. CDR3 nucleotides: TGTGCCATCAGTGTGGGCTCCTCGTTCCCCCCCGGACAGTTCTTC. V and J are TRBV10-3 and TRBJ2-1, with D unclear. The CDR3 consists of 15 residues. V shed 4 bases and J shed 13 bases, with 23 bases lying between them. The germline gives CDR1 ENHRY, CDR2 SYGVKD.

The chain has TRBV6-6 and TRBJ2-1; 7 positions match TRBD1. V lost 5 bases, J lost 3 bases, and 7 bases stayed unmatched. CDR1 MNHNY and CDR2 SVGAGI come from the germline V gene (reference sequence). The CDR3 extends over 15 amino acids. CDR3 DNA: TGTGCCAGCAGTAAACCAGGGACAGTCTACAATGAGCAGTTCTTC. Translated: CASSKPGTVYNEQFF.

V and J are TRBV6-5 and TRBJ1-2; D not certain. The V gene's germline CDR1 is MNHEY and CDR2 SVGAGI. There are 15 residues in the CDR3. The V end lost 0 bases, the J end lost 8 bases, and 16 bases lay between the germline ends. CDR3 region: CASSYSMGDFGGYTF. The CDR3, as DNA: TGTGCCAGCAGTTACTCGATGGGAGACTTCGGGGGCTACACCTTC.

Remarks on this clonotype: The junction and the germline gene differ at one end; a read error may be behind it. This chain joins TRBV24-1 and TRBJ2-7; D could derive from TRBD1 or TRBD2 (5 bases each). The length of the CDR3 is 15 residues. CDR1 and CDR2 (germline): KGHDR, SFDVKD. The CDR3 DNA reads as TGTGCCACTAGTGAGGGCCAGGGCAAATCCTACGAGCGGTACTTC. Its protein product is CATSEGQGKSYERYF.

Of note for this clonotype: At one boundary the junction diverges from the germline segment, which might be a read error. The V and J genes are TRBV10-3 and TRBJ2-1; TRBD1 might be the D (6 bases). The CDR3 runs 17 residues. The germline CDR1 and CDR2 sequences are ENHRY and SYGVKD. CDR3 bases: TGTGCCGTCAGTGAGTCGCTAGTAACAGGGACGCCCAATGAGCAGTTCTTC. Protein: CAVSESLVTGTPNEQFF.

As to this clonotype: The junction does not match germline at one end; this may be a read error. The rearrangement joins TRBV29-1 to TRBJ2-3; perhaps TRBD2 as D (5 bases). The CDR3 is 12 residues long. CDR1 SQVTM and CDR2 ANQGSEA come from the germline V gene. The CDR3 sequence is CCVGGRGDTQYF. DNA for the CDR3: TGCTGCGTTGGAGGTCGGGGAGATACGCAGTATTTT.

This clonotype was seen only a few times. The V gene is TRBV27, the J gene TRBJ2-4, with D possibly matching TRBD1 (5 bases). The J call may be mistaken, given a closer DNA end match to TRBJ2-7. Germline assignment: CDR1 MNHEY and CDR2 SMNVEV (reference sequence). CDR3 length: 14 residues. CDR3 protein: CASSFEYRLGEQYF. CDR3 nucleotides: TGTGCCAGCAGTTTTGAGTACAGGCTGGGCGAGCAGTACTTC.

This rearrangement joins TRBV7-2 to TRBJ2-5; D might be TRBD1 (6 bases). Trimming took off 4 bases at V and 4 bases at J, with 19 bases between the two ends. The CDR3 covers 16 residues. Per germline, CDR1 SGHTA and CDR2 FQGNSA. The CDR3 nucleotides are TGTGCCAGCAGCTGGATACAGGGTATTGAGGGAGAGACCCAGTACTTC. Its protein product is CASSWIQGIEGETQYF.

V usage is TRBV5-6 and J usage is TRBJ1-6; 9 bases fit TRBD1. The CDR3 has 17 residues. After removal of 3 bases from V and 11 bases from J, the junction contained 15 bases not matched to a gene. CDR1 is SGHDT and CDR2 is YYEEEE in the germline V gene. CDR3 region: CASSYKRRGQGLTPLHF. CDR3 coding DNA: TGTGCCAGCAGCTACAAAAGGAGGGGACAGGGATTAACACCCCTCCACTTT.

This clonotype was seen at least ten times. V gene TRBV7-2 combines with J gene TRBJ2-3, with TRBD1 identical over 7 bases. V shed 5 bases and J 0 bases; nucleotides not matched to a gene: 5. Germline V CDR1 and CDR2: SGHTA, FQGNSA. The CDR3 is 15 amino acids. CDR3 protein: CASSTRDRSTDTQYF. The CDR3 DNA follows: TGTGCCAGCAGCACACGGGACAGAAGCACAGATACGCAGTATTTT. Full variable domain (outside the CDR3, taken from reference TRBV7-2 and TRBJ2-3): GAGVSQSPSNKVTEKGKDVELRCDPISGHTALYWYRQSLGQGLEFLIYFQGNSAPDKSGLPSDRFSAERTGGSVSTLTIQRTQQEDSAVYLCASSTRDRSTDTQYFGPGTRLTVL.

This clonotype was counted only a few times. This chain joins TRBV20-1 and TRBJ2-5; 8 bases agree with TRBD1. Unmatched junction bases numbered 8, after V lost 6 bases and J lost 2 bases. Per the germline V gene, CDR1 is DFQATT and CDR2 is SNEGSKA (reference sequence). The CDR3 spans 14 residues. CDR3 in amino acids: CSARLRQGQETQYF. The CDR3 DNA sequence: TGCAGTGCCCGTCTCAGACAGGGGCAAGAGACCCAGTACTTC.

The rearrangement joins TRBV11-3 to TRBJ1-2; D may be TRBD1 (5 bases). The CDR3 sequence is 13 residues long. Looked up from germline, CDR1 is SGHNT and CDR2 is YENEEA. With 4 bases removed from V and 8 bases from J, the gap between germline ends came to 14 bases. The CDR3, as DNA: TGTGCCAGCAGCTCTGGGGGGGTTTTCGGCTACACCTTC. It codes for CASSSGGVFGYTF. Supplemented by reference TRBV11-3 and TRBJ1-2, the full variable domain reads EAGVVQSPRYKIIEKKQPVAFWCNPISGHNTLYWYLQNLGQGPELLIRYENEEAVDDSQLPKDRFSAERLKGVDSTLKIQPAELGDSAVYLCASSSGGVFGYTFGSGTRLTVV.

The sample holds a few counts of this clonotype. The rearrangement uses TRBV4-3 and TRBJ2-3; tentatively, D is TRBD1 or TRBD2 (6 bases each). The CDR3 is 17 amino acids. Trimming left V 0 bases short and J 5 bases short, with 18 bases between. The germline V gene encodes CDR1 LGHNA and CDR2 YSLEER. As DNA, the CDR3 is TGCGCCAGCAGCCAAGACCACCGGGGGCGGTTGGGAGATACGCAGTATTTT. Amino acid sequence: CASSQDHRGRLGDTQYF.

This clonotype has just a few counts. This chain joins TRBV20-1 and TRBJ1-2; D unclear. Trimming cost V 5 bases and J 0 bases, with 16 bases left between them. There are 15 residues in the CDR3. The germline V gene encodes CDR1 DFQATT and CDR2 SNEGSKA (reference sequence). The DNA of the CDR3 is TGCAGTGCTTCCAACCCCCGGACGGCTAACTATGGCTACACCTTC. It translates to CSASNPRTANYGYTF.